A single sample is the source of the 13 T cell receptor beta chains below, sequenced in a study of T cell responses to AZD1222 COVID-19 vaccine. TCRdb's table, derived via immunoSEQ multiplex PCR, lists solely in-frame clones and lacks some. The table lists 150,000 or so clones, around nine tenths of them singletons. The sequencing used peripheral blood, collected on day 0 of AZD1222 vaccination. All receptors derive from an adult in good health.

The chain recombines TRBV4-3 with TRBJ2-7; no clear D. CDR3 length equals 15 residues. The V and J ends lost 0 bases and 6 bases respectively, with 15 bases between them. Germline values: CDR1 LGHNA, CDR2 YSLEER. CDR3 amino acids: CASSQDWVRTGEQYF. CDR3 DNA: TGCGCCAGCAGCCAAGATTGGGTGAGGACCGGCGAGCAGTACTTC.

This chain joins TRBV9 and TRBJ2-3; 7 nucleotides line up with TRBD1. Germline assignment: CDR1 SGDLS and CDR2 YYNGEE. V gave up 0 bases and J gave up 4 bases; unmatched junction bases: 2. CDR3 size: 14 residues. DNA for the CDR3: TGTGCCAGCAGCGTAGACCAGGGGGCAGATACGCAGTATTTT. This codes for CASSVDQGADTQYF.

The chain has TRBV5-6 and TRBJ2-5; a possible D gene is TRBD2 (6 bases). With 1 base removed from V and 4 bases from J, the gap between germline ends came to 14 bases. Germline V gives CDR1 SGHDT, CDR2 YYEEEE. The length of the CDR3 is 15 residues. Written as DNA, the CDR3 is TGTGCCAGCAGCTTGTTTGGGAGGACAACAGAGACCCAGTACTTC. It is translated as CASSLFGRTTETQYF. Supplemented by reference TRBV5-6 and TRBJ2-5, the full variable domain reads DAGVTQSPTHLIKTRGQQVTLRCSPKSGHDTVSWYQQALGQGPQFIFQYYEEEERQRGNFPDRFSGHQFPNYSSELNVNALLLGDSALYLCASSLFGRTTETQYFGPGTRLLVL.

The chain carries TRBV2 and TRBJ1-1; TRBD1 agrees at 7 bases. The CDR3 is 16 residues long. V shed 7 bases, J shed 0 bases, and the junction held 11 bases outside the gene matches. CDR1 and CDR2 from the germline V gene are SNHLY and FYNNEI. CDR3 loop: CASTGQPLRMNTEAFF. As DNA, the CDR3 is TGTGCCAGCACGGGACAGCCTCTGAGGATGAACACTGAAGCTTTCTTT.

The chain has TRBV6-4 and TRBJ1-2; unclear D gene. V lost 0 bases and J 2 bases, leaving 4 bases between the germline ends. Germline V gives CDR1 MRHNA, CDR2 SNTAGT. The CDR3 is made up of 13 amino acids. The CDR3 reads CASSDSTNYGYTF. CDR3 coding DNA: TGTGCCAGCAGTGACTCGACAAACTATGGCTACACCTTC.

V usage is TRBV30 and J usage is TRBJ2-7; D unresolved. V lost 0 bases, J lost 6 bases, and 18 bases lay in between. CDR1 is GTSNPN, CDR2 SVGIG, per germline (reference sequence). This CDR3 contains 15 residues. Here the CDR3 DNA reads TGTGCCTGGAGTGTACTCGGCCCCCACCGAGGCGAGCAGTACTTC. It translates to CAWSVLGPHRGEQYF. The whole variable domain, filled in from reference TRBV30 and TRBJ2-7, reads SQTIHQWPATLVQPVGSPLSLECTVEGTSNPNLYWYRQAAGRGLQLLFYSVGIGQISSEVPQNLSASRPQDRQFILSSKKLLLSDSGFYLCAWSVLGPHRGEQYFGPGTRLTVT.

This chain joins TRBV15 and TRBJ1-4, with 8 positions matching TRBD1. The CDR3 totals 11 residues. Germline CDR1 reads LNHNV; CDR2 reads YYDKDF (reference sequence). J gave up 12 bases and V 3 bases, and 0 bases lay outside the gene matches. The CDR3 sequence is CATSRDRELFF. The CDR3, as DNA: TGTGCCACCAGCAGGGACAGGGAACTGTTTTTT. Combining the CDR3 with reference TRBV15 and TRBJ1-4 gives the whole variable domain DAMVIQNPRYQVTQFGKPVTLSCSQTLNHNVMYWYQQKSSQAPKLLFHYYDKDFNNEADTPDNFQSRRPNTSFCFLDIRSPGLGDTAMYLCATSRDRELFFGSGTQLSVL.

The CDR3 nucleotides read TGCGCCAGCAGCTTGGCGGTCGACACCGGGGAGCTGTTTTTT. As protein: CASSLAVDTGELFF. The chain is built from TRBV5-1 and TRBJ2-2; no definite D call. The CDR3 contains 14 residues. V lost 0 bases and J 3 bases, leaving 6 bases between the germline ends. Germline V gives CDR1 SGHRS, CDR2 YFSETQ.

The chain recombines TRBV9 with TRBJ1-1, with D unclear. V lost 4 bases and J lost 0, with 10 bases in between. Germline CDR1 reads SGDLS; CDR2 reads YYNGEE. The CDR3 contains 14 residues. The CDR3 region is CASSSQVMNTEAFF. CDR3 sequence (DNA): TGTGCCAGCAGCTCCCAAGTTATGAACACTGAAGCTTTCTTT.

This rearrangement joins TRBV19 to TRBJ2-5; 13 positions match TRBD2. CDR1 is LNHDA, CDR2 SQIVND, per germline (reference sequence). There are 18 residues in the CDR3. The J segment lost 3 bases and the V segment lost 5 bases, leaving 12 bases of the junction unmatched. The CDR3 nucleotides are TGTGCCAGTAGTCCCTCGGGACTAGCGGGGAAAAAAAAAGAGACCCAGTACTTC. This encodes CASSPSGLAGKKKETQYF.

CDR3 DNA: TGTGCTAGTGGTTTGGTCCCGGAGGCCAGTGAAGCTTTCTTT. Amino acid sequence: CASGLVPEASEAFF. The gene calls are TRBV12-5 and TRBJ1-1; no reliable D call. Trimming stripped 0 bases from V and 7 bases from J, with 12 bases between. Germline V gene lookup returns CDR1 LGHNT and CDR2 FRNRAP. The CDR3 is made up of 14 amino acids. The whole variable domain, filled in from reference TRBV12-5 and TRBJ1-1, reads DARVTQTPRHKVTEMGQEVTMRCQPILGHNTVFWYRQTMMQGLELLAYFRNRAPLDDSGMPKDRFSAEMPDATLATLKIQPSEPRDSAVYFCASGLVPEASEAFFGQGTRLTVV.

The chain has TRBV2 and TRBJ1-5; D not resolved. The V and J ends lost 11 bases and 2 bases respectively, with 7 bases between them. The CDR3 spans 11 residues. In germline, CDR1 is SNHLY, CDR2 FYNNEI. In DNA, the CDR3 is TGTGCCGCCGGCGGCAATCAGCCCCAGCATTTT. It specifies CAAGGNQPQHF.

The genes are TRBV12-3 or TRBV12-4 and TRBJ2-5, with 7 bases identical to TRBD2. J lost 1 base, V lost 8 bases, and 4 bases had no gene match. The CDR3 covers 13 residues. CDR3 residues: CASAGEPQETQYF. CDR3 sequence (DNA): TGTGCCAGCGCGGGGGAGCCCCAAGAGACCCAGTACTTC.